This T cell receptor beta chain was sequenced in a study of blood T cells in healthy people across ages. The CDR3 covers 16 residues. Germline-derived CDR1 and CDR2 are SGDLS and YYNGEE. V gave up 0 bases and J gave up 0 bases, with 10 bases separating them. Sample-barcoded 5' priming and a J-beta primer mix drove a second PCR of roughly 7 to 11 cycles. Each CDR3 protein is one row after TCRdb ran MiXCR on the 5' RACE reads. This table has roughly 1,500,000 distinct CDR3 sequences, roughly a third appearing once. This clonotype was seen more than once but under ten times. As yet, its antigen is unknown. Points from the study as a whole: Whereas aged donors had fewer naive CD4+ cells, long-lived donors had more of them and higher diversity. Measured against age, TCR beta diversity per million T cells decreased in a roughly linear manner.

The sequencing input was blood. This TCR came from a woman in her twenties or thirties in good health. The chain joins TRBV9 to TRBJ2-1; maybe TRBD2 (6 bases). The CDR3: CASSVEDSGSYNEQFF. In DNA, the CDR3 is TGTGCCAGCAGCGTAGAGGATAGCGGCTCCTACAATGAGCAGTTCTTC.